The 5 T cell receptor beta chains below come from one sample, sequenced in a study of regulatory T cells in long-lasting Graves disease. Building the TCR beta libraries relied on iRepertoire HTBI primers, and CDR3 regions underwent Arm-PCR. TCRdb re-analysed the multiplex PCR reads in MiXCR, keeping a single row per CDR3 protein. The data contain roughly 450,000 distinct CDR3 sequences, about 22% of them singletons. As for time point: persistent/refractory GD, antithyroid drugs over 5 years with positive TRAb. From PBMCs, RNA was extracted and then used to make the TCR library. The sample here was peripheral blood mononuclear cells (PBMCs), taken when the disease was refractory, from a patient treated with antithyroid drugs. These receptors all stem from a female donor with Graves disease.

This clonotype was seen repeatedly, ten times or more. The chain is built from TRBV11-1 and TRBJ2-7, with D maybe TRBD2 (6 bases). The V gene lost 3 bases and the J gene lost 5 bases, with 14 bases spanning the gap. Germline V CDR1 and CDR2: SGHAT, FQDESV (reference sequence). The CDR3 extends over 14 amino acids. CDR3 in DNA: TGTGCCAGCAGCTTGGGGGGTCCGGTAGACGAGCAGTACTTC. Amino acid sequence: CASSLGGPVDEQYF.

This clonotype was counted between two and nine times. The J gene is TRBJ2-2, the V gene TRBV28; TRBD1 matches at 9 bases. Germline-derived CDR1 and CDR2 are MDHEN and SYDVKM. Trimming took 7 bases from V and 6 from J; bases not matched to a gene: 9. This CDR3 has 15 residues. CDR3: CASTTNRGPAGELFF. Written as DNA, the CDR3 is TGTGCCAGCACCACAAACAGGGGGCCGGCCGGGGAGCTGTTTTTT.

This chain uses TRBV30 with TRBJ1-1, with D possibly matching TRBD1 (5 bases). Germline V gives CDR1 GTSNPN, CDR2 SVGIG (reference sequence). Trimming took 3 bases from V and 5 from J, leaving 13 bases between them. The CDR3 is made up of 13 amino acids. The CDR3 nucleotides read TGTGCCTGGAGCCGCTCGGGGGAAACTGAAGCTTTCTTT. Its translation: CAWSRSGETEAFF.

This clonotype has more than one count but fewer than ten. The J gene is TRBJ1-5, the V gene TRBV5-6; D is ambiguous. Trimming stripped 1 base from V and 4 bases from J, with 9 bases between. The germline V gene has CDR1 SGHDT and CDR2 YYEEEE. The length of the CDR3 is 14 residues. CDR3 coding DNA: TGTGCCAGCAGCTTGTTTGGGCCAAATCAGCCCCAGCATTTT. Translating gives CASSLFGPNQPQHF.

V and J are TRBV29-1 and TRBJ1-2; no clear D. The CDR3 is made up of 12 amino acids. Deletions cut 7 bases from V and 3 bases from J, with 12 bases between. The V gene's germline CDR1 is SQVTM and CDR2 ANQGSEA. This CDR3 is CSALGWDYGYTF. The CDR3 bases are TGCAGCGCCCTAGGGTGGGACTATGGCTACACCTTC.